This T cell receptor (beta chain) was identified during a study of beta chain features in type 1 diabetes. Study-level findings and limits: Equally in patients and controls, PCR might preferentially amplify shorter templates. For Type 1 diabetes patients, all four CD4+ subsets carried TCRB CDR3s that were moderately but significantly shorter.

The whole isolated RNA underwent reverse transcription, so sequencing captured expressed TCRB transcripts. Naive, central memory and regulatory T cell samples produced a mean of about 4 million reads. Libraries were prepared by immunoSEQ multiplex PCR; TCRdb keeps only in-frame clonotypes and omits some of them. This sample has about 340,000 clones, with roughly 13% found just once. Comment on this clone: Antigen: not known.

Between the trimmed V and J ends, which lost 7 bases and 5 bases, there was a span of 9 bases. This CDR3 spans 12 amino acids. The germline V gene has CDR1 LNHDA and CDR2 SQIVND (reference sequence). The chain links TRBV19 to TRBJ1-5; D is undetermined. This TCR was sampled from a woman younger than 35 with type 1 diabetes. The sample was naive CD4+ T cells from blood. As DNA, the CDR3 is TGTGCCAGTAATGTGGAGGATCAGCCCCAGCATTTT. It yields the protein CASNVEDQPQHF.